Below are 19 T cell receptor beta chains sequenced from a single sample in a study of blood T cell repertoires in COVID-19. Generated by immunoSEQ multiplex PCR, the TCRdb table keeps only in-frame clones and is missing some. The profile shows some 120,000 clones, approximately 82% of them singletons. Sequencing was performed on peripheral blood. These receptor sequences come from a man aged 70-80 years with active or convalescent COVID-19.

This chain connects TRBV7-6 to TRBJ2-1; 7 bases are shared with TRBD1. V dropped 1 base and J dropped 6; count of bases not matched to a gene: 3. This CDR3 contains 14 residues. Germline V gene data show CDR1 as SGHVS and CDR2 as FNYEAQ. DNA for the CDR3: TGTGCCAGCAGCTTAGAAGGGGGCGGCAATGAGCAGTTCTTC. This translates into CASSLEGGGNEQFF.

The chain is built from TRBV7-2 and TRBJ1-2, with 10 bases lining up with TRBD1. V shed 4 bases, J shed 7 bases, and the junction held 6 bases outside the gene matches. Germline lookup yields CDR1 SGHTA and CDR2 FQGNSA. The CDR3 is 14 residues long. CDR3 in DNA: TGTGCCAGCAGCTCAGGGGACAGGGGTTTTGGCTACACCTTC. As protein: CASSSGDRGFGYTF.

The rearrangement uses TRBV25-1 and TRBJ1-2; D might be TRBD1 (5 bases). The CDR3 length is 14 residues. Germline V CDR1 and CDR2: MGHDK, SYGVNS. V was trimmed by 5 bases and J by 4 bases, leaving 14 bases between them. DNA of the CDR3: TGTGCCAGCAGTTACAGGAGCCAATTCTATGGCTACACCTTC. It codes for CASSYRSQFYGYTF.

This clone has more than one count but fewer than ten. This chain uses TRBV10-1 with TRBJ2-1, with TRBD1 as a possible D gene (6 bases). The CDR3 is 16 residues long. CDR1 is WNHNN, CDR2 SYGVQD, per germline (reference sequence). V lost 10 bases and J 2 bases, leaving 21 bases between the germline ends. The CDR3 sequence is CAILRDILIAYNEQFF. The CDR3 nucleotides are TGCGCCATCCTCCGGGACATCCTCATTGCCTACAATGAGCAGTTCTTC.

The chain recombines TRBV11-3 with TRBJ1-4; the match to TRBD1 covers 7 bases. With V trimmed by 2 bases and J by 5 bases, 2 bases remained unmatched. This CDR3 has 14 amino acids. The V gene's germline CDR1 is SGHNT and CDR2 YENEEA. CDR3 sequence (DNA): TGTGCCAGCAGCTTAACCAGGGGGAATGAAAAACTGTTTTTT. It codes for CASSLTRGNEKLFF.

The chain uses TRBV9 and TRBJ2-1; TRBD2 aligns across 11 bases. The CDR3 runs to 19 residues. With 4 bases clipped from V and 4 bases from J, the junction kept 16 bases outside the gene matches. Germline CDR1 reads SGDLS; CDR2 reads YYNGEE. CDR3 nucleotide sequence: TGTGCCAGCAGCCCTTATGGACGAGCCGGGACTAGCGGATACAATGAGCAGTTCTTC. Protein: CASSPYGRAGTSGYNEQFF. The full variable domain, with the rest looked up from reference TRBV9 and TRBJ2-1, is DSGVTQTPKHLITATGQRVTLRCSPRSGDLSVYWYQQSLDQGLQFLIQYYNGEERAKGNILERFSAQQFPDLHSELNLSSLELGDSALYFCASSPYGRAGTSGYNEQFFGPGTRLTVL.

CDR3 sequence (DNA): TGTGCCAGCAGCCAAGATAGAGGATCCCATGGCTACACCTTC. Its translation is CASSQDRGSHGYTF. This sequence joins TRBV3-1 (or the pseudogene TRBV3-2) and TRBJ1-2; unclear D gene. The CDR3 is made up of 14 amino acids. CDR1 is LGHDT and CDR2 is YNNKEL in the germline V gene (reference sequence). The germline V and J ends were trimmed by 0 bases and 6 bases, with 11 bases remaining between them.

J is TRBJ2-3 and V is TRBV18; 8 bases align to TRBD2. The trim removed 5 bases at V and 0 bases at J, leaving 13 bases unmatched. CDR1 and CDR2 (germline): KGHSH, LQKENI. CDR3 size: 18 residues. In DNA form, the CDR3 reads TGTGCCAGCTCAAGGGTAGCGGGATTATTTTTTAGCACAGATACGCAGTATTTT. Translating it yields CASSRVAGLFFSTDTQYF. Supplemented by reference TRBV18 and TRBJ2-3, the full variable domain reads NAGVMQNPRHLVRRRGQEARLRCSPMKGHSHVYWYRQLPEEGLKFMVYLQKENIIDESGMPKERFSAEFPKEGPSILRIQQVVRGDSAAYFCASSRVAGLFFSTDTQYFGPGTRLTVL.

This clone was seen only once. V gene TRBV6-5 combines with J gene TRBJ1-4; 11 bases line up with TRBD1. The CDR3 runs to 13 residues. Trimming at V came to 8 bases and at J to 8 bases, leaving 4 bases not matched to a gene. The germline V gene has CDR1 MNHEY and CDR2 SVGAGI. CDR3 residues: CASWDRGREKLFF. In DNA form, the CDR3 reads TGTGCCAGCTGGGACAGGGGGAGGGAAAAACTGTTTTTT.

CDR3 in amino acids: CASRSTGDEQYF. CDR3 DNA sequence: TGTGCCAGCAGGTCAACAGGGGACGAGCAGTACTTC. The chain joins TRBV12-3 or TRBV12-4 to TRBJ2-7; 7 bases align to TRBD1. This CDR3 comprises 12 residues. The junction had 4 bases not matched to a gene; V was cut back by 6 bases and J by 5 bases.

The V call is TRBV12-3 or TRBV12-4, the J call TRBJ2-2; D gene unclear. The V gene lost 1 base and the J gene lost 8 bases, with 5 bases spanning the gap. The CDR3 has 12 amino acids. In DNA form, the CDR3 reads TGTGCCAGCAGTTTAGTCCCTGGGGAGCTGTTTTTT. Its protein product is CASSLVPGELFF.

The V gene is TRBV4-1, the J gene TRBJ1-5; no reliable D call. V lost 0 bases to trimming and J lost 2 bases, with 20 bases between them. This CDR3 contains 19 residues. The germline CDR1 and CDR2 sequences are MGHRA and YSYEKL. The DNA for the CDR3 is TGCGCCAGCAGCCAAGAGCGGGTAAGCGAGCCGATGGGCAATCAGCCCCAGCATTTT. Amino acid sequence: CASSQERVSEPMGNQPQHF.

V is TRBV9 and J is TRBJ2-2, with D possibly TRBD2 on 7 matching bases. V shed 0 bases and J shed 2 bases, with 17 bases lying between them. CDR1 is SGDLS and CDR2 is YYNGEE in the germline V gene. The CDR3 spans 18 residues. CDR3 bases: TGTGCCAGCAGCGTAGGGGAGGGGGTGACGATAAACACCGGGGAGCTGTTTTTT. As protein: CASSVGEGVTINTGELFF.

This sequence joins TRBV5-6 and TRBJ1-1; possibly TRBD1 for D (6 bases). V lost 3 bases and J lost 11, with 17 bases in between. CDR1 is SGHDT, CDR2 YYEEEE, per germline. This CDR3 comprises 13 residues. The CDR3 nucleotides read TGTGCCAGCAGCTGGTCCGGGACATGGGTTGCTTTCTTT. It is translated as CASSWSGTWVAFF.

The V gene is TRBV5-1, the J gene TRBJ1-2; D is possibly TRBD1 (6 bases). There are 15 residues in the CDR3. Germline loops: CDR1 SGHRS, CDR2 YFSETQ. V gave up 3 bases and J gave up 7 bases, with 19 bases separating them. CDR3: CASSSTSTGTSGYTF. In DNA, the CDR3 is TGCGCCAGCAGCTCTACGTCCACAGGGACGTCTGGCTACACCTTC.

The rearrangement uses TRBV29-1 and TRBJ1-5; 9 positions agree with TRBD1. The CDR3 loop spans 13 amino acids. Germline trimming cut 6 bases from V and 3 bases from J; bases unmatched to any gene: 3. Germline V gene lookup returns CDR1 SQVTM and CDR2 ANQGSEA. The CDR3 DNA follows: TGCAGCGTGACAGGGGGGATCAATCAGCCCCAGCATTTT. It specifies CSVTGGINQPQHF.

The rearrangement joins TRBV6-5 to TRBJ1-1; TRBD1 matches 7 bases. The CDR3 spans 13 residues. V dropped 5 bases and J dropped 13; count of bases not matched to a gene: 13. Germline loops: CDR1 MNHEY, CDR2 SVGAGI. As DNA, the CDR3 is TGTGCCAGCAGTCGAACAGGGGACCCTGAGGATTTCTTT. Its translation: CASSRTGDPEDFF.

This chain uses TRBV11-2 with TRBJ2-7; TRBD1 matches 7 bases. J lost 4 bases, V lost 3 bases, and 6 bases had no gene match. Germline assignment: CDR1 SGHAT and CDR2 FQNNGV. CDR3 size: 14 residues. The CDR3 protein is CASSLRTGQYEQYF. The CDR3 DNA reads TGTGCCAGCAGCTTGAGGACAGGACAATACGAGCAGTACTTC.

For this clone: Its ends do not fully match the called genes, so a read error is possible. V and J are TRBV6-1 and TRBJ1-2; D remains unclear. CDR3 length: 10 residues. Per germline, CDR1 MNHNS and CDR2 SASEGT. The CDR3 region is CASSELRVAF. The CDR3 nucleotides are TGTGCCAGCAGTGAATTGAGGGTAGCCTTC.